This T cell receptor (beta chain) was documented in a study of T cells expressing NK-cell markers. Study-level results: In 5 or 6 donors, dominant CD3+CD56+NKG2C+ clonotypes ranked among the top 10 CD8+ clonotypes. The study found these clonotypes also leading the CD3+CD56-NKG2C+ fraction in four donors. No clear determination of HCMV specificity was made for expanded NKG2C+ T cell clones.

With the 5' RACE reads reprocessed, TCRdb shows one record per CDR3 protein and no DNA. This sample's clone table lists more than 90,000 distinct CDR3 sequences. In germline, CDR1 is LNHDA, CDR2 SQIVND (reference sequence). This CDR3 contains 13 residues. On this clonotype itself: What it binds is not known.

The sequence derives from a woman between 18 and 70 years old in good health. The chain uses TRBV19 and TRBJ2-5; TCRdb's assignment of TRBD1 cannot be checked, as there is no DNA. The source material was blood T cells: a sorted CD56 or NKG2C T cell subset, CD4+ or CD8+ T cells, or bulk PBMC T cells (not recorded which). CDR3 residues: CASRQGLGETQYF.